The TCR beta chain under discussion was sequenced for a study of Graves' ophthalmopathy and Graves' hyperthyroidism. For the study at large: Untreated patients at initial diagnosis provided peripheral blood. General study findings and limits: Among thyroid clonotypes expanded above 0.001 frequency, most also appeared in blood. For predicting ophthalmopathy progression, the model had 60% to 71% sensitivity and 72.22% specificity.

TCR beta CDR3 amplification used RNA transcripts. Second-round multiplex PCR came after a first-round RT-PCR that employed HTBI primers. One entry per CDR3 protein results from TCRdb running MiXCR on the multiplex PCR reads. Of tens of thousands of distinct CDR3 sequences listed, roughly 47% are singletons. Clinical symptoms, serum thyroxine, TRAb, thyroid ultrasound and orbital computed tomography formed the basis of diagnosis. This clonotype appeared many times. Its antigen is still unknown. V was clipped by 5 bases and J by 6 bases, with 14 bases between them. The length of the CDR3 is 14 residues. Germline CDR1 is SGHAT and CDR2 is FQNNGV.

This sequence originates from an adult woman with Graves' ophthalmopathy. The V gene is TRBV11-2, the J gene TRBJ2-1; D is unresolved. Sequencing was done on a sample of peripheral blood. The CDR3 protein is CASSAYLVSNEQFF. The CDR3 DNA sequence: TGTGCCAGCAGCGCCTACCTAGTTAGCAATGAGCAGTTCTTC.